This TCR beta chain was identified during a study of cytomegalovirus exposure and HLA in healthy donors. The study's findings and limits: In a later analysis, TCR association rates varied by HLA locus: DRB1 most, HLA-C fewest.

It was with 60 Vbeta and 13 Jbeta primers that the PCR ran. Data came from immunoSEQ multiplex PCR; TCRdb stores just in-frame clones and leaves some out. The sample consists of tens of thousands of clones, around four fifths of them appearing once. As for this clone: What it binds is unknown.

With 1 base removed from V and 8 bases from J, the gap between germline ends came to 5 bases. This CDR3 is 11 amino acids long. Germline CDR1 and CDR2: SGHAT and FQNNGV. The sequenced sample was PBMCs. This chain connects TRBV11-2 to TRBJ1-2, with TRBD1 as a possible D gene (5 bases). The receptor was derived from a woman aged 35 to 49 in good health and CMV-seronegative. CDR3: CASSLGGGYTF. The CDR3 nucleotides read TGTGCCAGCAGCTTAGGGGGCGGCTACACCTTC.